The clone carrying this T cell receptor beta chain was picked up a small number of times. Its antigen is not known. This sample is part of a study of T cells after yellow fever vaccination. Study conclusions and caveats: A minor fraction of clonotypes spanned both CD4 and CD8 compartments.

TCRdb passed the 5' RACE reads through MiXCR, listing each CDR3 protein once. This sample has 500,000 to 650,000 distinct CDR3 sequences; 9% to 15% occur once, and the top ten carry about 15%. Trimming pared 7 bases from V and 3 bases from J, leaving 15 bases between. The length of the CDR3 is 14 residues. The sequence came from a man aged 30 to 39 who received the YFV17D yellow fever vaccine. The input for sequencing was PBMCs, taken on the day of the yellow fever booster vaccination. The J gene is TRBJ2-5, the V gene TRBV12-3 or TRBV12-4; the D call may be TRBD1 or TRBD2 (5 bases each). DNA for the CDR3: TGTGCCAGCACCGACGGGGCAGACGAAGAGACCCAGTACTTC. Its protein product is CASTDGADEETQYF.